The rows below give T cell receptor beta chains drawn from one sample of a study of T cell responses to AZD1222 COVID-19 vaccine. TCRdb's table, derived via immunoSEQ multiplex PCR, lists solely in-frame clones and lacks some. The sample shows about 160,000 clones, about 92% of them seen only once. The specimen was peripheral blood, collected on day 0 of AZD1222 vaccination. These receptors were obtained from an adult in good health. Both conserved end residues are part of each CDR3. D genes are given only for firm matches. Part of the rows lack a size; the others show once, few, many or a class for expanded clones.

v_call: TRBV27
clone_size: -
j_call: TRBJ2-1
d_call: -
cdr3_nt: TGTGCCAGCAGTTTATTTAGGGGAAGTGGAGAGCAGTTCTTC
cdr3_aa: CASSLFRGSGEQFF

v_call: TRBV5-1
clone_size: -
j_call: TRBJ1-1
d_call: -
cdr3_nt: TGCGCCAGCAGCTTTAAACAAGCCACTGAAGCTTTCTTT
cdr3_aa: CASSFKQATEAFF

v_call: TRBV6-5
clone_size: -
j_call: TRBJ1-1
d_call: -
cdr3_nt: TGTGCCAGCAGTTACACAGGGAACACTGAAGCTTTCTTT
cdr3_aa: CASSYTGNTEAFF

v_call: TRBV5-1
clone_size: -
j_call: TRBJ1-2
d_call: -
cdr3_nt: TGCGCCAGCAGCTTGGGGGACAATTATGGCTACACCTTC
cdr3_aa: CASSLGDNYGYTF

v_call: TRBV5-4
clone_size: -
j_call: TRBJ1-2
d_call: TRBD1
cdr3_nt: TGTGCCAGCAGCTCATGGGACAGGGATGGCTACACCTTC
cdr3_aa: CASSSWDRDGYTF

v_call: TRBV30
clone_size: -
j_call: TRBJ1-3
d_call: -
cdr3_nt: TGTGCCTGGAGTGTAGTGGGCCGAGGCACCATATATTTT
cdr3_aa: CAWSVVGRGTIYF

v_call: TRBV6-6
clone_size: -
j_call: TRBJ1-3
d_call: -
cdr3_nt: TGTGCCAGCAGTTACGGTTCGGCGGGAAACACCATATATTTT
cdr3_aa: CASSYGSAGNTIYF

v_call: TRBV6-2/TRBV6-3
clone_size: -
j_call: TRBJ2-3
d_call: TRBD2
cdr3_nt: TGTGCCAGCAGTTTGTTAGCGGGGGGGACAGATACGCAGTATTTT
cdr3_aa: CASSLLAGGTDTQYF

v_call: TRBV7-9
clone_size: once
j_call: TRBJ2-4
d_call: -
cdr3_nt: TGTGCCAGCAGCTTTCAACAGGGCCCACTAGCCAAAAACATTCAGTACTTC
cdr3_aa: CASSFQQGPLAKNIQYF

v_call: TRBV19
clone_size: -
j_call: TRBJ2-1
d_call: -
cdr3_nt: TGTGCCAGTAACAGGGAATCTGAGCAGTTCTTC
cdr3_aa: CASNRESEQFF

v_call: TRBV28
clone_size: -
j_call: TRBJ2-4
d_call: TRBD2
cdr3_nt: TGTGCCAGCAGTCTCGGACTAGCGGGGGTCAGGGACATTCAGTACTTC
cdr3_aa: CASSLGLAGVRDIQYF

v_call: TRBV27
clone_size: -
j_call: TRBJ1-1
d_call: -
cdr3_nt: TGTGCCACCAGCCAAACCAGGGGAGGCCTACCCGAAGCTTTCTTT
cdr3_aa: CATSQTRGGLPEAFF

v_call: TRBV25-1
clone_size: -
j_call: TRBJ1-1
d_call: -
cdr3_nt: TGTGCCAGCAGTGAACAGGGGTTAAACACTGAAGCTTTCTTT
cdr3_aa: CASSEQGLNTEAFF

v_call: TRBV27
clone_size: -
j_call: TRBJ1-1
d_call: -
cdr3_nt: TGTGCCAGCAGTTTATACGAGCCAAGGGGCGCCTGGAACACTGAAGCTTTCTTT
cdr3_aa: CASSLYEPRGAWNTEAFF

v_call: TRBV18
clone_size: few
j_call: TRBJ1-3
d_call: -
cdr3_nt: TGTGCCAGCTCACCCAACCAAGGGGACACCATATATTTT
cdr3_aa: CASSPNQGDTIYF

v_call: TRBV2
clone_size: -
j_call: TRBJ2-2
d_call: TRBD1
cdr3_nt: TGTGCCAGCAGTGACAGGACAGGGGTCGGGGAGCTGTTTTTT
cdr3_aa: CASSDRTGVGELFF

v_call: TRBV10-1
clone_size: -
j_call: TRBJ2-5
d_call: TRBD1
cdr3_nt: TGCGCCAGCAGCCGAGACAGGGTTGGAGAGACCCAGTACTTC
cdr3_aa: CASSRDRVGETQYF

v_call: TRBV5-4
clone_size: -
j_call: TRBJ1-4
d_call: TRBD1
cdr3_nt: TGTGCCAGCAGCTTCGGGACAGGGGATGAAAAACTGTTTTTT
cdr3_aa: CASSFGTGDEKLFF

v_call: TRBV30
clone_size: -
j_call: TRBJ1-5
d_call: -
cdr3_nt: TGTGCCTGGAGTCCCACTTCTAATCAGCCCCAGCATTTT
cdr3_aa: CAWSPTSNQPQHF

v_call: TRBV3-1/TRBV3-2
clone_size: -
j_call: TRBJ2-2
d_call: -
cdr3_nt: TGTGCCAGCAGCCAATTTACGGGGGCCGGGGAGCTGTTTTTT
cdr3_aa: CASSQFTGAGELFF

v_call: TRBV4-1
clone_size: -
j_call: TRBJ1-1
d_call: TRBD1
cdr3_nt: TGCGCCAGCAGCCAAGTCGGAACAGGGGTCGCAGCTTTCTTT
cdr3_aa: CASSQVGTGVAAFF

v_call: TRBV11-2
clone_size: -
j_call: TRBJ2-2
d_call: TRBD2
cdr3_nt: TGTGCCAGCAGCTTAGATCGAGCGGGGAGAGGGGAGCTGTTTTTT
cdr3_aa: CASSLDRAGRGELFF

v_call: TRBV5-5
clone_size: -
j_call: TRBJ2-3
d_call: -
cdr3_nt: TGTGCCAGCAGCGATGATACGGGCACAGATACGCAGTATTTT
cdr3_aa: CASSDDTGTDTQYF

v_call: TRBV2
clone_size: -
j_call: TRBJ2-7
d_call: -
cdr3_nt: TGTGCCAGCAGTGAAGCTTGGACTCACGAGCAGTACTTC
cdr3_aa: CASSEAWTHEQYF

v_call: TRBV28
clone_size: -
j_call: TRBJ1-5
d_call: TRBD1
cdr3_nt: TGTGCCAGCAGACCTGGACAGGGGGCCAATCAGCCCCAGCATTTT
cdr3_aa: CASRPGQGANQPQHF

v_call: TRBV20-1
clone_size: -
j_call: TRBJ1-1
d_call: -
cdr3_nt: TGCAGTGCTAGAGGGCAGGGCGAAGCTTTCTTT
cdr3_aa: CSARGQGEAFF

v_call: TRBV24-1
clone_size: -
j_call: TRBJ2-1
d_call: -
cdr3_nt: TGTGCCACCAGTGATTCGACGCGGGGTGGTAGTGAGCAGTTCTTC
cdr3_aa: CATSDSTRGGSEQFF

v_call: TRBV4-1
clone_size: -
j_call: TRBJ2-4
d_call: -
cdr3_nt: TGCGCCAGCAGCCAGGTATGGGGGGCCGGTAACATTCAGTACTTC
cdr3_aa: CASSQVWGAGNIQYF

v_call: TRBV6-2/TRBV6-3
clone_size: -
j_call: TRBJ1-6
d_call: TRBD1
cdr3_nt: TGTGCCAGCAGTTCACAGGGGGCCATTTCACCCCTCCACTTT
cdr3_aa: CASSSQGAISPLHF

v_call: TRBV5-5
clone_size: once
j_call: TRBJ1-2
d_call: TRBD1
cdr3_nt: TGTGCCAGCAGCCATAATCCCAGGGGGCTGCAAGATGGCTACACCTTC
cdr3_aa: CASSHNPRGLQDGYTF

v_call: TRBV28
clone_size: -
j_call: TRBJ1-5
d_call: -
cdr3_nt: TGTGCCAGCAGTTTGGGCCCCCGGGGTTTTCTTCAGCCCCAGCATTTT
cdr3_aa: CASSLGPRGFLQPQHF

v_call: TRBV3-1/TRBV3-2
clone_size: -
j_call: TRBJ2-1
d_call: TRBD1
cdr3_nt: TGTGCCAGCAGCCAAACGATAACATTAAGGACGGGACAGGGGTCGGGCGATGAGCAGTTCTTC
cdr3_aa: CASSQTITLRTGQGSGDEQFF

v_call: TRBV5-1
clone_size: -
j_call: TRBJ2-7
d_call: TRBD1
cdr3_nt: TGCGCCAGCAGCTTTGGCTATTTAGGGACAGGGTTCTCCTACGAGCAGTACTTC
cdr3_aa: CASSFGYLGTGFSYEQYF

v_call: TRBV5-1
clone_size: -
j_call: TRBJ1-6
d_call: -
cdr3_nt: TGCGCCAGCAGCCTGGAGGCGGCGATAGGCAATTCACCCCTCCACTTT
cdr3_aa: CASSLEAAIGNSPLHF

v_call: TRBV10-3
clone_size: -
j_call: TRBJ1-1
d_call: TRBD1
cdr3_nt: TGTGCCATCAGTGAAGCCGGGACAGGGATAAACACTGAAGCTTTCTTT
cdr3_aa: CAISEAGTGINTEAFF

v_call: TRBV6-5
clone_size: -
j_call: TRBJ1-1
d_call: -
cdr3_nt: TGTGCCAGCAGCTCCGGCGTGAACACTGAAGCTTTCTTT
cdr3_aa: CASSSGVNTEAFF

v_call: TRBV23-1
clone_size: -
j_call: TRBJ2-5
d_call: -
cdr3_nt: TGCGCCAGCAGTCAATCTGACAACAGAGCGGGCCAGACCCAGTACTTC
cdr3_aa: CASSQSDNRAGQTQYF

v_call: TRBV27
clone_size: -
j_call: TRBJ1-5
d_call: TRBD1
cdr3_nt: TGTGCCAGCAGTTCGTCCCGGGACAGGGGAGGTGGGCCCCAGCATTTT
cdr3_aa: CASSSSRDRGGGPQHF

v_call: TRBV4-1
clone_size: -
j_call: TRBJ1-5
d_call: -
cdr3_nt: TGCGCCAGCAGCGATCGGGGGTTAAGCAATCAGCCCCAGCATTTT
cdr3_aa: CASSDRGLSNQPQHF

v_call: TRBV18
clone_size: -
j_call: TRBJ1-1
d_call: -
cdr3_nt: TGTGCCAGCTCTGACCCCTCGCAGGTTTTCACTGAAGCTTTCTTT
cdr3_aa: CASSDPSQVFTEAFF

v_call: TRBV9
clone_size: -
j_call: TRBJ2-5
d_call: -
cdr3_nt: TGTGCCAGCAGCGGAGAATGGATGTTGTCAGAGACCCAGTACTTC
cdr3_aa: CASSGEWMLSETQYF

v_call: TRBV7-2
clone_size: -
j_call: TRBJ2-3
d_call: TRBD2
cdr3_nt: TGTGCCAGCAGCTTTCCGCAGCGGCTAGCGGGGTACACAGATACGCAGTATTTT
cdr3_aa: CASSFPQRLAGYTDTQYF

v_call: TRBV30
clone_size: few
j_call: TRBJ1-5
d_call: TRBD1
cdr3_nt: TGTGCCTGGAGTAGGGGGACAGATAGCAATCAGCCCCAGCATTTT
cdr3_aa: CAWSRGTDSNQPQHF

v_call: TRBV12-3/TRBV12-4
clone_size: once
j_call: TRBJ2-5
d_call: -
cdr3_nt: TGTGCCAGCAGTTTCCAAGAGACCCAGTACTTC
cdr3_aa: CASSFQETQYF

v_call: TRBV5-4
clone_size: -
j_call: TRBJ1-6
d_call: -
cdr3_nt: TGTGCCAGCAGCTTGGAGGGGGGAAGCTCCTATAATTCACCCCTCCACTTT
cdr3_aa: CASSLEGGSSYNSPLHF

v_call: TRBV7-6
clone_size: -
j_call: TRBJ1-1
d_call: -
cdr3_nt: TGTGCCAGCAGCTTAGCGGCGGGGGGGGATACTGAAGCTTTCTTT
cdr3_aa: CASSLAAGGDTEAFF

v_call: TRBV3-1/TRBV3-2
clone_size: -
j_call: TRBJ1-2
d_call: -
cdr3_nt: TGTGCCAGCAGCCAAGAGGGGGCGCTTGGCTACACCTTC
cdr3_aa: CASSQEGALGYTF

v_call: TRBV2
clone_size: -
j_call: TRBJ2-3
d_call: -
cdr3_nt: TGTGCCAGCAGTTTGGCGGGGCGGGGCACAGATACGCAGTATTTT
cdr3_aa: CASSLAGRGTDTQYF

v_call: TRBV2
clone_size: -
j_call: TRBJ1-1
d_call: -
cdr3_nt: TGTGCCAGCACCCGCCTGGACAGGAACACTGAAGCTTTCTTT
cdr3_aa: CASTRLDRNTEAFF